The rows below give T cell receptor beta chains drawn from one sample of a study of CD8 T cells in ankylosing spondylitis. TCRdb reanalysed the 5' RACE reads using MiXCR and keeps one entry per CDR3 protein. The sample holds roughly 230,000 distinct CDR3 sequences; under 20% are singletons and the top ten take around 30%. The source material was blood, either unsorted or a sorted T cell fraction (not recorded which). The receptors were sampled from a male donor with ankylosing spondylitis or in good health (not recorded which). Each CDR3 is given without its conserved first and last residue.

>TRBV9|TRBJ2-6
ASSEGAGANVLT
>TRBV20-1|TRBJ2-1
SASGRSVNLDEQF
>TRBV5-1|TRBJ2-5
ASSLAGLEQETQY
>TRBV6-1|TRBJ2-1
ASSTTVRDYNEQF
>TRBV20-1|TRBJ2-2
SAHGVPGTGELF
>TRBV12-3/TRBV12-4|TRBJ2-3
ASSAGGPSTDTQY
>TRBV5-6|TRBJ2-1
ASSAAPGLAGLYNEQF
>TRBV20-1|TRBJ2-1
SARIGTPINEQF
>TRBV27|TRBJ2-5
ASSRTGTENVKTQY
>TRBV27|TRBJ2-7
ASSPVSGASFEQY
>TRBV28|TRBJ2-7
ASSLGQFPGEQY
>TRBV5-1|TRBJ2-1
ASSPGTSGSITSYNEQF
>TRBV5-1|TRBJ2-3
ASSLQTGFGVDTQY
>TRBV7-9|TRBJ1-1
ASSLALQDEAF
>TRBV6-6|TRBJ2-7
ASSYGRAYEQY
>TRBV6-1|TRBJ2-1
ASRDREDNEQF
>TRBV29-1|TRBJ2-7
SVGQGADEQY
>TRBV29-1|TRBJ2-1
SVRTSGRAYNEQF
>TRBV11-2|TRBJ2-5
ASSLGLIGQETQY
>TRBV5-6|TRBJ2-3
ASSLGRVAEDTQY
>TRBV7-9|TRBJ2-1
ASSLLTATYNEQF
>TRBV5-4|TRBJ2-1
ASSLRGSGISYNEQF
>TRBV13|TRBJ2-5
ASSLAEAGVDETQY
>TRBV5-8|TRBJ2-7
ASSFGQGGIYEQY
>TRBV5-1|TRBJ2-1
ASSVVSPAYNEQF
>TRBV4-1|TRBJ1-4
ASSQDDRGHYEKLF
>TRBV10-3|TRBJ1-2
AITRTGDGYT
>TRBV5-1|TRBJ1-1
ASRGEFPEAF
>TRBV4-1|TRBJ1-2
ASSRPLGTGDGYT
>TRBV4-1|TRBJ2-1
ASSVTSGMSYNEQF
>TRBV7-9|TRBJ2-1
ASSPDREESYNEQF
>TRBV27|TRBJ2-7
ASTSKTGVSYEQY
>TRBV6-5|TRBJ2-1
ASSYSGGFNEQF
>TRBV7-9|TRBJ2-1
ASSEIAGSFPYNEQF
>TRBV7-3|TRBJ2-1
ASSLTIGASGNSYNEQF
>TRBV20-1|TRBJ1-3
SARGSGNTIY
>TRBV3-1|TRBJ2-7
ASSQVAGGPLEQY
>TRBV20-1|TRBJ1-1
SARRTDTEAF
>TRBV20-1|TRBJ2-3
SARLMVRTDTQY
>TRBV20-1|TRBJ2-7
SANGLAGVYPY
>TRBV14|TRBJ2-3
ASSHAGFTDTQY
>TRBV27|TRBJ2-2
ASSSAAGADTGELF
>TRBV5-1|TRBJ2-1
ASSLAVTGELYNEQF
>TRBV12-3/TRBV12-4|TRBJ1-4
ASSFTGNEKLF
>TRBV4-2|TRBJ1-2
ASSQAGASYGYT
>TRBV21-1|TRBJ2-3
ASSGSGGSTDTQY
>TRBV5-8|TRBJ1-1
ASSLVQGVTEAF
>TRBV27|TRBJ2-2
ASSLGWETGELF
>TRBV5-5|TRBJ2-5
ASSISGRTQETQY
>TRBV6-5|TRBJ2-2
ASSYSIPGAGDTGELF
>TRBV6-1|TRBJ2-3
ASSQTGADTDTQY
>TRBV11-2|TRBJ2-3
ASSLVEGVGLAGPTDTQY
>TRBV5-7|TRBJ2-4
ASSPRQGPNIQY
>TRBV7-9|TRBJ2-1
ASSPKVGGEQF
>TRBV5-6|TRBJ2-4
ASSYQELAKNIQY
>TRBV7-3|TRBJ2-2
ASSLLVPSGGELF
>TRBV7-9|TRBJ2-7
ASSLGGRAYEQY
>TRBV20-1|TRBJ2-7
SARRLAGELEQY
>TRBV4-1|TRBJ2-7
ASSQEPFGGTTVQY
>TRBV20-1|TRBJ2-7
SADDKSSYEQY